Listed below are T cell receptor beta chains from one sample, sequenced in a study of breast tumors, draining lymph nodes, adjacent tissues. TCRdb ran MiXCR on the multiplex PCR reads and lists one entry per CDR3 protein. Of around 21,000 distinct CDR3 sequences listed, roughly 41% were seen once; the top ten hold about 24%. Sequenced material: breast tumor tissue. Receptors were obtained from a female donor with breast cancer. Some clones in this sample may be carry-over from other donors' samples. Each CDR3 is given with its conserved first and last residue. A D gene is named only where the DNA matches it firmly. Some rows have no size entry. The others give once, few or many, or a class for an expanded clone.

D gene: .; CDR3 length: 13; V gene: TRBV25-1; clone size: .; J gene: TRBJ1-2; CDR3 protein: CASSSRQVYGYTF; CDR3 DNA: TGTGCCAGCAGTTCCCGACAGGTCTATGGCTACACCTTC
D gene: TRBD1; CDR3 length: 12; V gene: TRBV10-1; clone size: .; J gene: TRBJ2-1; CDR3 protein: CASSKDDRAKFF; CDR3 DNA: TGCGCCAGCAGTAAGGATGACAGGGCCAAGTTCTTC
D gene: .; CDR3 length: 14; V gene: TRBV9; clone size: .; J gene: TRBJ2-1; CDR3 protein: CASSILDSYDEQFF; CDR3 DNA: TGTGCCAGCAGCATCCTGGACAGCTACGATGAGCAGTTCTTC
D gene: .; CDR3 length: 15; V gene: TRBV7-9; clone size: many; J gene: TRBJ2-1; CDR3 protein: CASSLAVRGEDEQFF; CDR3 DNA: TGTGCCAGCAGCTTAGCCGTCCGGGGAGAGGATGAGCAGTTCTTC
D gene: TRBD2; CDR3 length: 17; V gene: TRBV5-1; clone size: many; J gene: TRBJ2-5; CDR3 protein: CTSSLAVLAGLQETQYF; CDR3 DNA: TGCACCAGCAGCTTGGCCGTTCTAGCGGGGCTCCAAGAGACCCAGTACTTC
D gene: .; CDR3 length: 14; V gene: TRBV4-3; clone size: many; J gene: TRBJ2-7; CDR3 protein: CASSPGPSSYEQYF; CDR3 DNA: TGCGCCAGCAGCCCGGGGCCTAGCTCCTACGAGCAGTACTTC
D gene: TRBD2; CDR3 length: 16; V gene: TRBV5-1; clone size: .; J gene: TRBJ2-2; CDR3 protein: CASSSGLAGEDGELFF; CDR3 DNA: TGCGCCAGCAGCTCCGGACTAGCGGGGGAAGACGGGGAGCTGTTTTTT
D gene: .; CDR3 length: 12; V gene: TRBV12-5; clone size: .; J gene: TRBJ2-1; CDR3 protein: CASGPNLDEQLF; CDR3 DNA: TGTGCTAGTGGTCCGAACTTGGATGAGCAGCTCTTC
D gene: TRBD2; CDR3 length: 15; V gene: TRBV20-1; clone size: many; J gene: TRBJ2-7; CDR3 protein: CSARDPASGRGEQYF; CDR3 DNA: TGCAGTGCTAGAGATCCAGCTAGCGGGAGGGGCGAGCAGTACTTC
D gene: TRBD2; CDR3 length: 17; V gene: TRBV4-3; clone size: many; J gene: TRBJ2-5; CDR3 protein: CASSQRLAGGPGETQYF; CDR3 DNA: TGCGCCAGCAGCCAACGACTAGCGGGGGGGCCCGGGGAGACCCAGTACTTC
D gene: .; CDR3 length: 15; V gene: TRBV7-9; clone size: .; J gene: TRBJ2-6; CDR3 protein: CASSQTATRLNVLTF; CDR3 DNA: TGTGCCAGCAGCCAGACAGCAACAAGACTTAACGTCCTGACTTTC
D gene: .; CDR3 length: 15; V gene: TRBV19; clone size: many; J gene: TRBJ2-2; CDR3 protein: CASNQGPLPTGELFF; CDR3 DNA: TGTGCCAGTAATCAGGGCCCTCTGCCCACCGGGGAGCTGTTTTTT
D gene: TRBD2; CDR3 length: 14; V gene: TRBV11-2; clone size: medium-sized; J gene: TRBJ2-5; CDR3 protein: CASSPRAGGETQYF; CDR3 DNA: TGTGCCAGCAGCCCACGAGCGGGAGGGGAGACCCAGTACTTC
D gene: .; CDR3 length: 12; V gene: TRBV4-1; clone size: .; J gene: TRBJ2-3; CDR3 protein: CASSPMGDTQYF; CDR3 DNA: TGCGCCAGCAGCCCGATGGGGGATACGCAGTATTTT
D gene: .; CDR3 length: 14; V gene: TRBV19; clone size: .; J gene: TRBJ1-2; CDR3 protein: CASSIRESFYGYTF; CDR3 DNA: TGTGCCAGTAGTATACGGGAATCTTTCTATGGCTACACCTTC
D gene: .; CDR3 length: 15; V gene: TRBV12-3/TRBV12-4; clone size: .; J gene: TRBJ2-7; CDR3 protein: CASKASTGALHEQYF; CDR3 DNA: TGTGCCAGCAAGGCCTCGACGGGGGCCCTCCACGAGCAGTACTTC
D gene: TRBD2; CDR3 length: 16; V gene: TRBV5-1; clone size: many; J gene: TRBJ2-1; CDR3 protein: CASSLAGLAGGLEQFF; CDR3 DNA: TGCGCCAGCAGCTTGGCCGGACTAGCGGGAGGATTGGAGCAGTTCTTC
D gene: TRBD1; CDR3 length: 16; V gene: TRBV5-1; clone size: medium-sized; J gene: TRBJ2-5; CDR3 protein: CASSSATGGYQETQYF; CDR3 DNA: TGCGCCAGCAGCTCTGCGACAGGGGGGTACCAAGAGACCCAGTACTTC
D gene: .; CDR3 length: 14; V gene: TRBV5-6; clone size: .; J gene: TRBJ1-3; CDR3 protein: CASSLAGSGNTIYF; CDR3 DNA: TGTGCCAGCAGCTTGGCCGGCTCTGGAAACACCATATATTTT
D gene: TRBD1; CDR3 length: 15; V gene: TRBV2; clone size: .; J gene: TRBJ2-1; CDR3 protein: CASSDGQGGYNEQFF; CDR3 DNA: TGTGCCAGCAGTGATGGACAGGGGGGCTACAATGAGCAGTTCTTC
D gene: TRBD1; CDR3 length: 13; V gene: TRBV29-1; clone size: .; J gene: TRBJ1-5; CDR3 protein: CSVKGQPGEPQHF; CDR3 DNA: TGCAGCGTTAAGGGACAGCCGGGCGAGCCCCAGCATTTT
D gene: .; CDR3 length: 13; V gene: TRBV10-3; clone size: .; J gene: TRBJ1-2; CDR3 protein: CAMRNSESYGYTF; CDR3 DNA: TGTGCCATGAGGAACAGCGAGAGCTATGGCTACACCTTC
D gene: .; CDR3 length: 17; V gene: TRBV20-1; clone size: .; J gene: TRBJ2-5; CDR3 protein: CSARDERTTGTQEAQYF; CDR3 DNA: TGCAGTGCTAGAGATGAGCGGACTACCGGGACCCAAGAGGCCCAGTACTTC
D gene: .; CDR3 length: 15; V gene: TRBV27; clone size: .; J gene: TRBJ1-6; CDR3 protein: CASSKQGFVNSPLHF; CDR3 DNA: TGTGCCAGCAGTAAACAGGGTTTTGTTAATTCACCCCTCCACTTT
D gene: .; CDR3 length: 13; V gene: TRBV20-1; clone size: many; J gene: TRBJ2-5; CDR3 protein: CSGTSGFRETQYF; CDR3 DNA: TGCAGCGGAACCAGCGGGTTCAGGGAGACCCAGTACTTC
D gene: TRBD2; CDR3 length: 16; V gene: TRBV6-5; clone size: few; J gene: TRBJ2-1; CDR3 protein: CASSHGKGLAGAEQFF; CDR3 DNA: TGTGCCAGCAGTCACGGCAAGGGACTAGCGGGAGCTGAGCAGTTCTTC
D gene: .; CDR3 length: 18; V gene: TRBV6-5; clone size: .; J gene: TRBJ1-6; CDR3 protein: CASSRTSLGSSYSSPLHF; CDR3 DNA: TGTGCCAGCAGTCGGACATCTCTAGGGAGCTCCTATAGTTCACCCCTCCACTTT
D gene: .; CDR3 length: 15; V gene: TRBV5-6; clone size: once; J gene: TRBJ1-5; CDR3 protein: CASSAGGSGNQPQHF; CDR3 DNA: TGTGCCAGCAGCGCGGGAGGATCTGGGAATCAGCCCCAGCATTTT
D gene: .; CDR3 length: 15; V gene: TRBV19; clone size: many; J gene: TRBJ2-2; CDR3 protein: CASSTDGSFLGELFF; CDR3 DNA: TGTGCCAGTAGTACGGACGGGAGCTTTCTTGGGGAGCTGTTTTTT
D gene: .; CDR3 length: 15; V gene: TRBV4-1; clone size: many; J gene: TRBJ2-5; CDR3 protein: CASSHKGRGVETQYF; CDR3 DNA: TGCGCCAGCAGCCATAAAGGACGCGGTGTGGAGACCCAGTACTTC
D gene: .; CDR3 length: 14; V gene: TRBV2; clone size: .; J gene: TRBJ1-1; CDR3 protein: CASSRTGVNAEAFF; CDR3 DNA: TGTGCCAGCAGCCGGACGGGGGTGAACGCTGAAGCTTTCTTT
D gene: TRBD2; CDR3 length: 14; V gene: TRBV29-1; clone size: .; J gene: TRBJ2-1; CDR3 protein: CSALMLAGVNEQFF; CDR3 DNA: TGCAGCGCCCTTATGCTAGCGGGAGTCAATGAGCAGTTCTTC
D gene: .; CDR3 length: 15; V gene: TRBV4-3; clone size: many; J gene: TRBJ2-2; CDR3 protein: CASSQDPASAGELFF; CDR3 DNA: TGCGCCAGCAGCCAAGATCCAGCATCTGCCGGGGAGCTGTTTTTT
D gene: TRBD2; CDR3 length: 14; V gene: TRBV10-2; clone size: .; J gene: TRBJ2-3; CDR3 protein: CASMDSGSTDTQYF; CDR3 DNA: TGCGCCAGCATGGATAGCGGGAGCACAGATACGCAGTATTTT
D gene: TRBD1; CDR3 length: 15; V gene: TRBV5-1; clone size: .; J gene: TRBJ1-1; CDR3 protein: CASSLHRGRDTEAFF; CDR3 DNA: TGCGCCAGCAGCTTACACAGGGGGCGGGATACTGAAGCTTTCTTT
D gene: .; CDR3 length: 15; V gene: TRBV5-1; clone size: .; J gene: TRBJ2-3; CDR3 protein: CASSLGTAPSDTQYF; CDR3 DNA: TGCGCCAGCAGCTTGGGGACTGCCCCATCAGATACGCAGTATTTT
D gene: TRBD2; CDR3 length: 16; V gene: TRBV6-5; clone size: many; J gene: TRBJ2-1; CDR3 protein: CASSYGKGLAGAEQFF; CDR3 DNA: TGTGCCAGCAGTTACGGCAAGGGACTAGCGGGAGCTGAGCAGTTCTTC
D gene: .; CDR3 length: 14; V gene: TRBV27; clone size: .; J gene: TRBJ2-7; CDR3 protein: CASSLFPGSYEQYF; CDR3 DNA: TGTGCCAGCAGTTTGTTTCCTGGCTCCTACGAGCAGTACTTC
D gene: .; CDR3 length: 13; V gene: TRBV5-1; clone size: .; J gene: TRBJ2-7; CDR3 protein: CASSTVAPLEQYF; CDR3 DNA: TGCGCCAGCAGCACTGTGGCTCCTCTCGAGCAGTACTTC
D gene: TRBD1; CDR3 length: 13; V gene: TRBV18; clone size: .; J gene: TRBJ2-7; CDR3 protein: CASSTGQGREQYF; CDR3 DNA: TGTGCCAGCTCAACGGGACAGGGGCGCGAGCAGTACTTC
D gene: TRBD1; CDR3 length: 14; V gene: TRBV18; clone size: many; J gene: TRBJ2-7; CDR3 protein: CASSPWDRVYEQYF; CDR3 DNA: TGTGCCAGCTCACCTTGGGACAGGGTCTACGAGCAGTACTTC
D gene: TRBD1; CDR3 length: 18; V gene: TRBV25-1; clone size: .; J gene: TRBJ2-3; CDR3 protein: CASSGGTGGGMSTDTQYF; CDR3 DNA: TGTGCCAGCAGTGGCGGGACAGGGGGGGGCATGAGCACAGATACGCAGTATTTT
D gene: TRBD1; CDR3 length: 15; V gene: TRBV6-5; clone size: .; J gene: TRBJ2-7; CDR3 protein: CASRETRDSSYEQYF; CDR3 DNA: TGTGCCAGCAGAGAGACACGGGACAGCTCTTACGAGCAGTACTTC